This T cell receptor beta chain was found in a study of T cell responses to AZD1222 COVID-19 vaccine (dated by TCRdb to the early 2020s). Context from the whole study: TCR sequencing was performed for 230 to 250 trial participants, of whom around 200 were given two doses of AZD1222 and around 25 were given two doses of MenACWY control vaccine. Trial participants were enrolled by age into subgroups of 18-55, 56-69 and 70-plus years, and roughly 150, 30 and 60 TCR-sequenced participants, respectively, were included in these subgroups.

The CDR3 regions of human TCRbeta chains were analyzed by immunosequencing. The source study handled its data this way. TCRs in the repertoires were compared against a reference library of SARS-CoV-2-specific TCRs that had been generated with the MIRA antigen-specificity platform. Breadth was defined as the fraction of unique TCRs that were SARS-CoV-2-associated, and depth was defined as the fraction of total T cells that were SARS-CoV-2-associated. Each spike-specific TCR was assigned to its reactive spike region and to a CD4 or CD8 class using the MIRA data. Log10-transformed breadth and depth values were compared by one-way ANOVA with Sidak's multiple comparisons tests. Entries here come from immuneACCESS through TCRdb and include only in-frame sequences with V and J called. Some clones fail to appear in such tables; in the studies checked, an unresolved V gene covers under half of the shortfall, and the cause of the remainder is unknown. The DNA gave D and trimming, while V, J and clone size come from that table. The table for this sample lists nearly 110,000 clones; about nine tenths of them were counted only once. Approximately 5.6% of the sample is held by the ten biggest clonotypes.

Reading the label with the study, this specimen's time point is: about 28 days (+/-7) after the second vaccine dose. Because spike-specific TCR depth and breadth did not differ between the two schedules, AZD1222 recipients who got a second dose at roughly 4 weeks were pooled with those who got a second dose at roughly 12 weeks. The vaccinee samples were drawn from two UK trials, COV001 and COV002, one of which was a single-blind randomized controlled phase 2/3 trial testing AZD1222 (ChAdOx1 nCoV-19) in healthy adults. For TCRbeta chain sequencing, PBMC samples from trial participants were taken at day 0 and at day 28 after the second dose. What the research found in general, with its limitations: Nearly half of unique spike-specific TCRs reportedly recognized epitopes outside regions mutated in the B.1.351 and B.1.1.7 variants. Participants were mostly white British and included more females than males, and it was suggested by the authors that clonal diversity may have been underestimated. The vaccine-associated CD4 TCRs covered the entire spike protein, and the dominant responses fell in regions 160-218 and 743-854. After two AZD1222 doses, both the breadth and the depth of spike-specific TCRs were significantly higher than at day 0 and than in MenACWY recipients. In the small 56-69-year group, the increase in depth fell short of significance, most likely because of low power. Conclusions about previously exposed vaccinees are limited because only a handful of AZD1222 recipients were SARS-CoV-2 seropositive at baseline. Because no day 14 peak-response samples were available, repertoires were characterized only after the peak T cell response.

For this clone: The antigen it binds to is not known. Per-nucleotide qualities are absent, and no much larger clonotype sits a single base away.

CDR1 and CDR2, per the germline V gene, are MDHEN and SYDVKM. A distance of 10 bases separates the germline ends of V and J, which lose 6 bases and 1 base respectively. The CDR3 spans 14 residues, from the cysteine through the phenylalanine. The sequence is cut down to CDR3 DNA, 42 bases in frame from base 1. The receptor chain draws on TRBV28 and TRBJ2-4; no D gene call is confident. This TCR derives from an adult who received the AZD1222 COVID-19 vaccine. The starting material was peripheral blood, obtained 28 days after the second AZD1222 dose. The nucleotides read TGTGCCAGCAGCCCGACGGTCGCCAAAAACATTCAGTACTTC. This encodes CASSPTVAKNIQYF.